This TCR beta chain was recorded in a study of circulating CD8 cells and anti-PD-1 response in melanoma. TCR libraries were prepared from about 16 ng of total RNA with the QIAseq Immune Repertoire TCR panel. TCRdb re-analysed the reads in MiXCR, keeping a single row per CDR3 protein. The data contain roughly 2,400 distinct CDR3 sequences, roughly 6.8% of them singletons. Relative to its sample, this clonotype is medium-sized. From live CD3+CD8+TCRalphabeta+ cells, four PD-1 and/or TIGIT subsets were sorted. CDR3 length equals 15 residues. The germline gives CDR1 SQVTM, CDR2 ANQGSEA. V was clipped by 0 bases and J by 0 bases, with 11 bases between them.

The V and J genes are TRBV29-1 and TRBJ1-1; the D is unclear. The sample in question was CD8+ T cells from PBMCs, obtained at baseline or after one month of anti-PD-1 therapy (not recorded which). This receptor was identified in a human donor with melanoma. Here the CDR3 DNA reads TGCAGCGTTGAAGACATGACGAGCCTGAACACTGAAGCTTTCTTT. Its translation: CSVEDMTSLNTEAFF.